The source of this T cell receptor beta chain is a study of T cell changes during pregnancy in multiple sclerosis. TCRdb keeps only in-frame clones here, not all; method: immunoSEQ multiplex PCR. The data contain 70,000 to 95,000 clones, 85% to 95% of them singletons. The sample in question was CD4+ T cells from peripheral blood mononuclear cells, obtained in the second trimester of pregnancy. The sequence was obtained from a female donor with multiple sclerosis, enrolled in a pregnancy study.

The CDR3: CASSPRQVQETQYF. As DNA, the CDR3 is TGTGCCAGCTCACCAAGACAGGTCCAAGAGACCCAGTACTTC. This sequence joins TRBV18 and TRBJ2-5, with D perhaps matching TRBD1 (6 bases). The V and J ends lost 2 bases and 1 base respectively, with 8 bases between them. The CDR3 has 14 residues. CDR1 KGHSH and CDR2 LQKENI come from the germline V gene.